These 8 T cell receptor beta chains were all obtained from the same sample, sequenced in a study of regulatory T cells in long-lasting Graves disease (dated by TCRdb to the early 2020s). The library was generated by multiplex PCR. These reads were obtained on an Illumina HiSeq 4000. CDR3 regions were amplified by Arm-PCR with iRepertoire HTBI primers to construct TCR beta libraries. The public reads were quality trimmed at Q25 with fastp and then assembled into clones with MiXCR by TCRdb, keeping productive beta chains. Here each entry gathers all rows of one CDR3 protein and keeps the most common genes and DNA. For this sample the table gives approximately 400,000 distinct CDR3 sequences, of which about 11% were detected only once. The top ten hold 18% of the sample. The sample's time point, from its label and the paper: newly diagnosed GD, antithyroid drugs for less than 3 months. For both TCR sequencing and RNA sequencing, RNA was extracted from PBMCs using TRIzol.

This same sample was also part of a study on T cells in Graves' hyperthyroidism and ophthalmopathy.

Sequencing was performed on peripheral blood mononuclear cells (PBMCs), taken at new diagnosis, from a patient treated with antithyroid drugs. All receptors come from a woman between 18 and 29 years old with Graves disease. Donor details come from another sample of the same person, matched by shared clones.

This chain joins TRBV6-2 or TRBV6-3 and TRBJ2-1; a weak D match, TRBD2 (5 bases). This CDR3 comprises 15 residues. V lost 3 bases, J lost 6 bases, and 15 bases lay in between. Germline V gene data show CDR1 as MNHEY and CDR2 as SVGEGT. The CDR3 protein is CASSYGRYRGNEQFF. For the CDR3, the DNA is TGTGCCAGCAGTTATGGACGATACCGGGGCAATGAGCAGTTCTTC.

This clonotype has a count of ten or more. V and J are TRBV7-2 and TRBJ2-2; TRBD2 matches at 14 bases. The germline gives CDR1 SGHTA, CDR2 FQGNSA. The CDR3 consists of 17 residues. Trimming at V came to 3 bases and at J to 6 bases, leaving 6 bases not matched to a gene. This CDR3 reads CASSFRGGLAGAGELFF. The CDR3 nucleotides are TGTGCCAGCAGCTTTAGGGGGGGACTAGCGGGGGCCGGGGAGCTGTTTTTT.

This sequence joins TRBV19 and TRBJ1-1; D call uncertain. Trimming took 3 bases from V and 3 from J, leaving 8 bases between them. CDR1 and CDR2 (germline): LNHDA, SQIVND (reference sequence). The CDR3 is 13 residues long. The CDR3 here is CASSMWIHTEAFF. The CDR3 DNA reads TGTGCCAGTAGTATGTGGATCCACACTGAAGCTTTCTTT.

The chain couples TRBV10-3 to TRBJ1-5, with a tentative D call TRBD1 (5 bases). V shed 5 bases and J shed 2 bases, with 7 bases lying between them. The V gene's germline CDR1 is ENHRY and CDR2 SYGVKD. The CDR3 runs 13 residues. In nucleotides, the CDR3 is TGTGCCATCAGTCTGGGGCGCAATCAGCCCCAGCATTTT. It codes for CAISLGRNQPQHF.

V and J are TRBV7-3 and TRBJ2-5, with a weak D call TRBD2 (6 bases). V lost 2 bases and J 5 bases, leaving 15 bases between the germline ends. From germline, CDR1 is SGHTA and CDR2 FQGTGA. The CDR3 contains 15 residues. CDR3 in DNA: TGTGCCAGCAGCTTAGGGGGGACCACGTTGGAGACCCAGTACTTC. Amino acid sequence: CASSLGGTTLETQYF.

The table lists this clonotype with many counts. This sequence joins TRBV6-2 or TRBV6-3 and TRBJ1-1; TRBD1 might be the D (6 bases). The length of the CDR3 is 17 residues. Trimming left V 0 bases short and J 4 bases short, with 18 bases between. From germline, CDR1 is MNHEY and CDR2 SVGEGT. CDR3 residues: CASSYSKIGGEGTEAFF. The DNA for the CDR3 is TGTGCCAGCAGTTACTCGAAAATCGGGGGCGAAGGCACTGAAGCTTTCTTT.

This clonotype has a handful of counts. In DNA form, the CDR3 reads TGTGCCAGCAGTTTTACGGGGAGCTCACCCCTCCACTTT. Amino acids: CASSFTGSSPLHF. V is TRBV12-3 or TRBV12-4 and J is TRBJ1-6; D not certain. V was shortened by 3 bases and J by 10 bases, with 10 bases between the two germline ends. The CDR3 extends over 13 amino acids.

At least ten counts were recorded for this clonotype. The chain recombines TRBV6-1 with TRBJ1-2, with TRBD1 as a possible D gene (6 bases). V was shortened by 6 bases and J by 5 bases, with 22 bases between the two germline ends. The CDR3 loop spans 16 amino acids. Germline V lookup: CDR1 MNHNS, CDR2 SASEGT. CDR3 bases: TGTGCCAGCAGCGGAGGGGGGTACTCGAAAGATTATGGCTACACCTTC. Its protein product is CASSGGGYSKDYGYTF.